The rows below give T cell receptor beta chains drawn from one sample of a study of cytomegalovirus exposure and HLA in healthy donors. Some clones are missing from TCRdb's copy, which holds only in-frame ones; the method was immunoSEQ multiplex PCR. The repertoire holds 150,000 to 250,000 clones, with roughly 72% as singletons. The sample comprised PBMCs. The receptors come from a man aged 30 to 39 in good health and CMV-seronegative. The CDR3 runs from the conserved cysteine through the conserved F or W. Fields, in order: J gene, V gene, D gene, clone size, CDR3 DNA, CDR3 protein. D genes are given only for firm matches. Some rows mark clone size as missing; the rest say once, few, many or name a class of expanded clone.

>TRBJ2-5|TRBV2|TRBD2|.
TGTGCCAGCAGTCGAGGGACGGAACCGGGGGGGAAAGAGACCCAGTACTTC
CASSRGTEPGGKETQYF
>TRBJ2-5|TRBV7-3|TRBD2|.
TGTGCCAGCAGCCGCGGGGGGCAAGAGACCCAGTACTTC
CASSRGGQETQYF
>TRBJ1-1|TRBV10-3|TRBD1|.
TGTGCCATCCGAGGCCGGGACAGGGAGAACACTGAAGCTTTCTTT
CAIRGRDRENTEAFF
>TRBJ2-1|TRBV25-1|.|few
TGTGCCAGCAGTCCTACAGGGACTACACTGTACAATGAGCAGTTCTTC
CASSPTGTTLYNEQFF
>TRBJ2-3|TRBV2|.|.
TGTGCCAGCAGTGACGGCGGGGCTAGCACAGATACGCAGTATTTT
CASSDGGASTDTQYF
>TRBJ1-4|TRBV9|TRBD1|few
TGTGCCAGCAGCGCGACAGGGTCTAATGAAAAACTGTTTTTT
CASSATGSNEKLFF
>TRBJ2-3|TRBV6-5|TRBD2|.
TGTGCCAGCACGTGGGGACTAGGATCAGATACGCAGTATTTT
CASTWGLGSDTQYF
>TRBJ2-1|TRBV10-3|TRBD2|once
TGTGCCATCAGTGCGGAACTAGCGAGAAATGAGCAGTTCTTC
CAISAELARNEQFF
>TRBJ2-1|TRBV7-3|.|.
TGTGCCAGCAGCGTGACCGGGACAACCTACAATGAGCAGTTCTTC
CASSVTGTTYNEQFF
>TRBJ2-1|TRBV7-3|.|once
TGTGCCAGCAGCTTATTGTTGGGGGGTCGTAATGAGCAGTTCTTC
CASSLLLGGRNEQFF
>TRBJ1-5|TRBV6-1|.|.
TGTGCCAGCAGTGGCCCAGGGAACCAGCCCCAGCATTTT
CASSGPGNQPQHF
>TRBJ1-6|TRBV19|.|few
TGTGCCAGTGCGAGGGGCGCGGGGAGCTCCTATAATTCACCCCTCCACTTT
CASARGAGSSYNSPLHF
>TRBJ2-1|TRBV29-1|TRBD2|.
TGCAGCGTTGATATCAGCGGGACTTCGGAGTTCTTC
CSVDISGTSEFF
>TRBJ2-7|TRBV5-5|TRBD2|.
TGTGCCAGCAGCTTGGCCTCGGGGGGGAAGACCTACGAGCAGTACTTC
CASSLASGGKTYEQYF
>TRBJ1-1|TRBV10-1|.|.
TGCGCCAGCAGTGTTGGACACTTGAACACTGAAGCTTTCTTT
CASSVGHLNTEAFF
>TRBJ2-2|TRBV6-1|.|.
TGTGCCAGCCCCAGGGGCTCTATGGGAACCGGGGAGCTGTTTTTT
CASPRGSMGTGELFF
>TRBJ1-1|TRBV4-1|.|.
TGCGCCAGCAGCCAAGGGACTCGGACGGACACTGAAGCTTTCTTT
CASSQGTRTDTEAFF
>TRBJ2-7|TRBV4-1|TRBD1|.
TGCGCCAGCAGCCCAAGGACAGGGCCCTACGAGCAGTACTTC
CASSPRTGPYEQYF
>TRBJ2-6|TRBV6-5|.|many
TGTGCCAGCAGTTACCGGGGGACGGGGGCCAACGTCCTGACTTTC
CASSYRGTGANVLTF
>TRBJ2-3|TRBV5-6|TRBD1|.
TGTGCCAGCAGCAAACAGGGGCATACGCAGTATTTT
CASSKQGHTQYF
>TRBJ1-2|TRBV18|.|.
TGTGCCAGCTCACCTAGGGCTGCGCAGGGGAAGGAATATGGCTACACCTTC
CASSPRAAQGKEYGYTF
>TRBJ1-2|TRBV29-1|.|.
TGCAGCGTTGAAGATCCTAGCTTCTATGGCTACACCTTC
CSVEDPSFYGYTF
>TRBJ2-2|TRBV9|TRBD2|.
TGTGCCAGCAGCTGGAGGACTAGCGGGGGGAACACCGGGGAGCTGTTTTTT
CASSWRTSGGNTGELFF
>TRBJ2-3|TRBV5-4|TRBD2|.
TGTGCCAGCAGCTTGGGACTAGCGGGACCCTCAGATACGCAGTATTTT
CASSLGLAGPSDTQYF
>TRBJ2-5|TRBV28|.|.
TGTGCCAGCAATGGGAGAGCGTGGACCCAGTACTTC
CASNGRAWTQYF
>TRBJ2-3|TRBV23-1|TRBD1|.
TGCGCCAGCAGTCAATCTGACAAGGGACAGACACGGCGTACGCAGTATTTT
CASSQSDKGQTRRTQYF
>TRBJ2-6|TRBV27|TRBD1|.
TGTGCCAGCAGTTTATCCTCAGGACAGGGGATTGCTGGGGCCAACGTCCTGACTTTC
CASSLSSGQGIAGANVLTF
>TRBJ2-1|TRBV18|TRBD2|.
TGTGCCAGCTCAGTAGCGGGAGGGCCAGGCAATGAGCAGTTCTTC
CASSVAGGPGNEQFF
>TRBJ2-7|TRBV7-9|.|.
TGTGCCAGCAGCCCACCCGGAGGGGCTGAGGGCGAGCAGTACTTC
CASSPPGGAEGEQYF
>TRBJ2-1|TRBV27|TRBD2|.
TGTGCCAGCAGAAACACGGGGGGACTAGCGGCTAATGAGCAGTTCTTC
CASRNTGGLAANEQFF
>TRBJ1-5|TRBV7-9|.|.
TGTGCCAGCACTTACGGTTCGAGCCAGCCCCAGCATTTT
CASTYGSSQPQHF
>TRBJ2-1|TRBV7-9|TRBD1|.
TGTGCCAGCAGCTTAGGGGACAGGGGGCAGGGCAATGAGCAGTTCTTC
CASSLGDRGQGNEQFF
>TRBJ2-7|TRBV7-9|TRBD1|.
TGTGCCAGCAGCCCGGGACAGCACTCCTACGAGCAGTACTTC
CASSPGQHSYEQYF
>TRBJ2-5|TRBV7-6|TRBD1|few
TGTGCCAGCGGTAGGACAGGGGGCCGAGAGACCCAGTACTTC
CASGRTGGRETQYF
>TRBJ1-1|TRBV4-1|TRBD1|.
TGCGCCAGCAGCCTTAATTGGGACAGCATGAACACTGAAGCTTTCTTT
CASSLNWDSMNTEAFF
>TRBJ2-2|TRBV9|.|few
TGTGCCAGCAGCGTAGTGTCGAGAGGCGCGCGCAGAACCGGGGAGCTGTTTTTT
CASSVVSRGARRTGELFF
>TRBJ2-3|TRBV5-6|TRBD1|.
TGTGCCAGCAGCTTCTTCTGGCAGGGGGTCTCAGGTACGCAGTATTTT
CASSFFWQGVSGTQYF
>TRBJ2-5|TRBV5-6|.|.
TGTGCCAGCAGCCCTTTGGGGGGGGCTGAAGAGACCCAGTACTTC
CASSPLGGAEETQYF
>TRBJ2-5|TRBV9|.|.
TGTGCCAGCAGCGTAGAATCTAGTTGGGAGACCCAGTACTTC
CASSVESSWETQYF
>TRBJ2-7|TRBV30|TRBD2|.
TGTGCCTGGGGGGCGGGAGACTTGAACGAGCAGTACTTC
CAWGAGDLNEQYF
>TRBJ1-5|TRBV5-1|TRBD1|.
TGCGCCAGCAGCCCCGGGACAGGGGAGCCCCAGCATTTT
CASSPGTGEPQHF
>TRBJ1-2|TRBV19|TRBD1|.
TGTGCCAGTAGGGGACAGGGGGTTGTAGAGGATGGCTACACCTTC
CASRGQGVVEDGYTF
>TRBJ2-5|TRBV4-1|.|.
TGCGCCAGCAGCCAAGAAGGGGCGGCCCAAGAGACCCAGTACTTC
CASSQEGAAQETQYF
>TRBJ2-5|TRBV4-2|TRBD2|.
TGTGCCAGCAGCCAAGTGGCGGGGGTTGGGGAGACCCAGTACTTC
CASSQVAGVGETQYF
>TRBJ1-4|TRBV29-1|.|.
TGCAGCGTCCAGGGTAAAGGTCGTGAAAAACTGTTTTTT
CSVQGKGREKLFF
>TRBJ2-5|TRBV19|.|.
TGTGCCAGTAGTATATCCCCGTGGGACTGGATCGGGGAGACCCAGTACTTC
CASSISPWDWIGETQYF
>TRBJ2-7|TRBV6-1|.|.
TGTGCCAACTCGGCGAGGAGGGGCTACGAGCAGTACTTC
CANSARRGYEQYF
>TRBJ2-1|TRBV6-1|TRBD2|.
TGTGCCAGCACTCAAGCCCCAGCGGGAGTGGCCGATGAGCAGTTCTTC
CASTQAPAGVADEQFF
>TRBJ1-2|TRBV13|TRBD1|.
TGTGCCAGCAGCTTAGGGGGACAGGTCACTAACTATGGCTACACCTTC
CASSLGGQVTNYGYTF
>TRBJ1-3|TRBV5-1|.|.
TGCGCCAGCAGAGTCCAGGGAAGCTCTGGAAACACCATATATTTT
CASRVQGSSGNTIYF
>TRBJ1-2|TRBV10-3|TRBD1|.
TGTGCCATCAGTGCCGACAGGGACTATGGCTACACCTTC
CAISADRDYGYTF
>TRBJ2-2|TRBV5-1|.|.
TGCGCCAGCAGCTTGAAATCGGCGAACACCGGGGAGCTGTTTTTT
CASSLKSANTGELFF
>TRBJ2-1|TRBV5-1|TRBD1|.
TGCGCCAGCAGCTTGGGAGGAGGACAGGGGGACAATGAGCAGTTCTTC
CASSLGGGQGDNEQFF
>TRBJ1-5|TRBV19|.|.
TGTGCCAGTAGTGAATGGACAGGCAATCAGCCCCAGCATTTT
CASSEWTGNQPQHF
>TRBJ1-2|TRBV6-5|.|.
TGTGCCAGCAGTTACTCGGGCAGCTATGGCTACACCTTC
CASSYSGSYGYTF
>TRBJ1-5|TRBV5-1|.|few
TGCGCCAGCAGCTTAGATTGGGGGGGCGCGGGTCAGCCCCAGCATTTT
CASSLDWGGAGQPQHF
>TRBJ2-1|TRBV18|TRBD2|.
TGTGCCAGCTCACCCGTGGGAGGGGTGGGGTCCTACAATGAGCAGTTCTTC
CASSPVGGVGSYNEQFF
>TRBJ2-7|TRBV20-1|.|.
TGCAGTGCTAGAGACGGAGTCGGGCAGTACTTC
CSARDGVGQYF